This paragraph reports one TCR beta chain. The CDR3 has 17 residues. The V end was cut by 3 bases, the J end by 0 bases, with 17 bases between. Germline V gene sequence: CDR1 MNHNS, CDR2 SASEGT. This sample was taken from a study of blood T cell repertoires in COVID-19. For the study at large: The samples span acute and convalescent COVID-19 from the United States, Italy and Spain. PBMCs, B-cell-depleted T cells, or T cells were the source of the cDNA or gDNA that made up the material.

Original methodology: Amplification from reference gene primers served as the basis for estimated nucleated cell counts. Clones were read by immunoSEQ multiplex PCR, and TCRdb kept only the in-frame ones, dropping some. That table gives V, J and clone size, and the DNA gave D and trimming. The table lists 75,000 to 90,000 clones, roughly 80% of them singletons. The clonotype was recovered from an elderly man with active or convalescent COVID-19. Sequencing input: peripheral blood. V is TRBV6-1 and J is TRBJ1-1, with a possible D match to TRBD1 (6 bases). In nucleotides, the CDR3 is TGTGCCAGCAGTGACTTTCCCGGGACACCGATGAACACTGAAGCTTTCTTT. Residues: CASSDFPGTPMNTEAFF.